The 22 T cell receptor beta chains in this list originate from one sample, sequenced in a study of blood T cell repertoires in COVID-19. Measured with immunoSEQ multiplex PCR; TCRdb has only the in-frame clones, and not every one. In the table there are some 38,000 clones, 80% of which are singletons. Source material: peripheral blood. All receptors come from an older woman with acute or convalescent COVID-19.

This chain joins TRBV5-6 and TRBJ2-5; 7 bases agree with TRBD1. The CDR3 is 15 amino acids. The V gene's germline CDR1 is SGHDT and CDR2 YYEEEE. V lost 4 bases and J lost 5; bases outside the gene matches: 11. CDR3 sequence: CASSATGVAVETQYF. As DNA, the CDR3 is TGTGCCAGCAGCGCAACAGGGGTGGCTGTGGAGACCCAGTACTTC.

The CDR3 spells CASSFPLGQGRVTNEKLFF. The DNA for the CDR3 is TGTGCCAGCAGCTTCCCCCTTGGGCAGGGTCGTGTTACTAATGAAAAACTGTTTTTT. This chain uses TRBV7-8 with TRBJ1-4; tentative D call: TRBD1 (5 bases). The V and J ends lost 3 bases and 2 bases respectively, with 22 bases between them. Germline assignment: CDR1 SGHVS and CDR2 FQNEAQ. There are 19 residues in the CDR3.

This sequence joins TRBV10-3 and TRBJ2-7; D remains unclear. Germline loops: CDR1 ENHRY, CDR2 SYGVKD. This CDR3 comprises 12 residues. V lost 4 bases and J lost 4, with 8 bases in between. Written as DNA, the CDR3 is TGTGCCATCAGTGGGTCAGCGTACGAGCAGTACTTC. Protein product: CAISGSAYEQYF.

The CDR3 DNA sequence: TGTGCCAGCAGCCCCCGGACAGGGGGATACAATGAGCAGTTCTTC. Translation: CASSPRTGGYNEQFF. This rearrangement joins TRBV7-9 to TRBJ2-1; 10 positions agree with TRBD1. The germline CDR1 and CDR2 sequences are SEHNR and FQNEAQ (reference sequence). The CDR3 spans 15 residues. V shed 5 bases, J shed 4 bases, and the junction held 5 bases outside the gene matches.

The chain links TRBV7-2 to TRBJ1-5; TRBD1 matches 11 bases. Per germline, CDR1 SGHTA and CDR2 FQGNSA. The CDR3 loop spans 14 amino acids. Trimming cost V 6 bases and J 7 bases; bases outside gene matches: 5. CDR3 coding DNA: TGTGCCAGCAGTTCGGGACAGGGGGACCAGCCCCAGCATTTT. Protein sequence: CASSSGQGDQPQHF.

The V and J genes are TRBV28 and TRBJ2-7; D not resolved. The CDR3 is 15 amino acids. V was cut by 4 bases and J by 2 bases, with 15 bases left in between. The germline V gene has CDR1 MDHEN and CDR2 SYDVKM. CDR3 sequence reads: CASSSYGIGAYEQYF. The CDR3 region has the DNA TGTGCCAGCAGTTCCTACGGTATCGGAGCCTACGAGCAGTACTTC.

A single count supports this clone. The DNA for the CDR3 is TGTGCCAGCAGTGAGCAGGGCATTGGCTACACCTTC. This sequence encodes CASSEQGIGYTF. This chain connects TRBV25-1 to TRBJ1-2, with D perhaps matching TRBD1 (5 bases). Germline CDR1 is MGHDK and CDR2 is SYGVNS. V lost 3 bases and J 7 bases, leaving 9 bases between the germline ends. CDR3 length: 12 amino acids.

V and J are TRBV24-1 and TRBJ1-4; D remains unclear. Trimming pared 0 bases from V and 8 bases from J, leaving 9 bases between. This CDR3 has 14 residues. CDR1 is KGHDR, CDR2 SFDVKD, per germline. The CDR3 DNA reads TGTGCCACCAGTGATTTGGTACCCACAGAAAAACTGTTTTTT. It codes for CATSDLVPTEKLFF.

The chain has TRBV10-3 and TRBJ2-7; D remains unclear. Germline CDR1 is ENHRY and CDR2 is SYGVKD. The CDR3 consists of 14 residues. V lost 4 bases and J 0 bases, leaving 10 bases between the germline ends. In DNA, the CDR3 is TGTGCCATCAGTGGAGGTTCCGTCTCCTACGAGCAGTACTTC. Its translation is CAISGGSVSYEQYF.

CDR3 nucleotides: TGTGCCAGCAGCTTATCTGCCAGACTTGGCTACACCTTC. Amino acid sequence: CASSLSARLGYTF. The rearrangement uses TRBV13 and TRBJ1-2; the D is unclear. The germline V gene has CDR1 PRHDT and CDR2 FYEKMQ (reference sequence). Trimming stripped 2 bases from V and 7 bases from J, with 11 bases between. The CDR3 runs 13 residues.

CDR3 loop: CASSDSSGGEKLFF. The CDR3 bases are TGTGCCAGCAGTGATTCCTCGGGTGGTGAAAAACTGTTTTTT. The chain uses TRBV6-1 and TRBJ1-4; D call uncertain. V gave up 3 bases and J gave up 7 bases, with 12 bases separating them. The CDR3 covers 14 residues. Per the germline V gene, CDR1 is MNHNS and CDR2 is SASEGT.

The chain has TRBV4-2 and TRBJ2-3, with 9 bases matching TRBD2. V lost 0 bases to trimming and J lost 2 bases; unmatched junction nucleotides: 12. The CDR3 consists of 19 residues. CDR1 LGHNA and CDR2 YNFKEQ come from the germline V gene. The CDR3 bases are TGTGCCAGCAGCCAAGAGGGCAGGTCCGGACTAGCGACCACAGATACGCAGTATTTT. It encodes CASSQEGRSGLATTDTQYF.

The rearrangement joins TRBV5-4 to TRBJ2-7, with no clear D. The V end lost 4 bases, the J end lost 1 base, and 12 bases lay between the germline ends. The CDR3 runs to 14 residues. Germline V gene lookup returns CDR1 SGHNT and CDR2 YYREEE (reference sequence). CDR3 in amino acids: CASSPYTNSYEQYF. The CDR3, as DNA: TGTGCCAGCAGCCCTTACACGAATTCCTACGAGCAGTACTTC.

This rearrangement joins TRBV7-2 to TRBJ2-1, with D possibly TRBD2 on 6 matching bases. The CDR3 is 13 amino acids. Trimming took 6 bases from V and 9 from J, leaving 15 bases between them. The V gene's germline CDR1 is SGHTA and CDR2 FQGNSA. CDR3 region: CASSGHRESEQFF. The CDR3 nucleotides are TGTGCCAGCAGTGGCCACCGGGAGTCTGAGCAGTTCTTC. The full variable domain, completed using reference TRBV7-2 and TRBJ2-1, is GAGVSQSPSNKVTEKGKDVELRCDPISGHTALYWYRQSLGQGLEFLIYFQGNSAPDKSGLPSDRFSAERTGGSVSTLTIQRTQQEDSAVYLCASSGHRESEQFFGPGTRLTVL.

Here the CDR3 reads CASSLASGQGAYEQYF. The CDR3 DNA follows: TGCGCCAGCAGCTTGGCGTCCGGACAGGGAGCCTACGAGCAGTACTTC. The chain combines TRBV5-1 with TRBJ2-7, with 8 bases that match TRBD1. The CDR3 has 16 residues. V shed 0 bases and J 2 bases; nucleotides not matched to a gene: 7. The V gene's germline CDR1 is SGHRS and CDR2 YFSETQ.

This chain joins TRBV9 and TRBJ1-3; D remains ambiguous. The CDR3 loop spans 16 amino acids. The V end was cut by 3 bases, the J end by 0 bases, with 13 bases between. CDR1 and CDR2 from the germline V gene are SGDLS and YYNGEE. Here the CDR3 DNA reads TGTGCCAGCAGCGGGAAAGCCGGGTACTCTGGAAACACCATATATTTT. It codes for CASSGKAGYSGNTIYF.

V and J are TRBV18 and TRBJ2-7; D not certain. The CDR3 is 11 residues long. From germline, CDR1 is KGHSH and CDR2 LQKENI. V was cut by 3 bases and J by 5 bases, with 5 bases left in between. The CDR3 region has the DNA TGTGCCAGCTCACCGGAGCACGAGCAGTACTTC. Translating gives CASSPEHEQYF.

This clone was counted only a few times. This sequence joins TRBV14 and TRBJ1-5; weak D call: TRBD1 (5 bases). The CDR3 is made up of 23 amino acids. Deletions cut 0 bases from V and 0 bases from J, with 30 bases between. Germline CDR1 SGHDN, CDR2 FVKESK. The DNA for the CDR3 is TGTGCCAGCAGCCAAGAGGGGCCAGTTTCCGGAGGGAACAGAACTATTAGCAATCAGCCCCAGCATTTT. This sequence encodes CASSQEGPVSGGNRTISNQPQHF.

The chain couples TRBV5-5 to TRBJ1-2; 9 nucleotides line up with TRBD1. V was pared by 4 bases and J by 4 bases, with 11 bases of the junction left unmatched. In germline, CDR1 is SGHKS, CDR2 YYEKEE (reference sequence). This CDR3 region has 16 residues. In nucleotides, the CDR3 is TGTGCCAGCAGCACCCAAGGACAGGGGCGCGTCTATGGCTACACCTTC. Amino acid sequence: CASSTQGQGRVYGYTF.

The sample holds a few counts of this clone. J is TRBJ2-3 and V is TRBV7-2; 7 bases align to TRBD2. There are 17 residues in the CDR3. J was trimmed by 0 bases and V by 0 bases; bases with no gene match: 6. CDR1 and CDR2 (germline): SGHTA, FQGNSA. The CDR3 loop reads CASSLAAPSGSTDTQYF. CDR3 nucleotides: TGTGCCAGCAGCTTAGCAGCCCCTAGCGGAAGCACAGATACGCAGTATTTT.

V gene TRBV20-1 combines with J gene TRBJ1-6; TRBD1 is a possible D gene (5 bases). Trimming stripped 6 bases from V and 5 bases from J, with 26 bases between. This CDR3 has 18 residues. The V gene's germline CDR1 is DFQATT and CDR2 SNEGSKA (reference sequence). The CDR3 DNA reads TGCAGTGCCAGTAGAGTCGGATGGGGGGGAGTGGATAATTCACCCCTCCACTTT. Translated: CSASRVGWGGVDNSPLHF.

This chain joins TRBV3-1 (or the pseudogene TRBV3-2) and TRBJ1-2, with 8 bases that match TRBD1. The CDR3 loop spans 12 amino acids. Germline lookup yields CDR1 LGHDT and CDR2 YNNKEL (reference sequence). The J segment lost 8 bases and the V segment lost 3 bases, leaving 2 bases of the junction unmatched. The CDR3 nucleotides read TGTGCCAGCAGCCACGACAGGGGAGGCTACACCTTC. As protein: CASSHDRGGYTF.